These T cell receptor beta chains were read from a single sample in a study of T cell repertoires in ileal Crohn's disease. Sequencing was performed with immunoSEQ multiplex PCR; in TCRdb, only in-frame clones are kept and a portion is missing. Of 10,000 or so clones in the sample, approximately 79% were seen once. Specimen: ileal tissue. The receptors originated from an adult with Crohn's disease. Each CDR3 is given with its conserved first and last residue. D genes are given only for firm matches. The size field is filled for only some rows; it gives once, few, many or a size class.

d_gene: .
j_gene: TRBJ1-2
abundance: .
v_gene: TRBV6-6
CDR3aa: CASSPPTLIGYTF
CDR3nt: TGTGCCAGCAGTCCCCCGACACTTATTGGCTACACCTTC

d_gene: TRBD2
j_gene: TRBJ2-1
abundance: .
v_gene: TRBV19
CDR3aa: CASRRSGTSGYNEQFF
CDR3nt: TGTGCCAGTAGACGCTCCGGGACTAGCGGATACAATGAGCAGTTCTTC

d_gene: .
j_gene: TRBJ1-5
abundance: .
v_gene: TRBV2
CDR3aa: CASSGQFNQPQHF
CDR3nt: TGTGCCAGCAGCGGACAGTTCAATCAGCCCCAGCATTTT

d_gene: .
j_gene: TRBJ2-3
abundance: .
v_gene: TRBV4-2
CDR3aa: CASSQPYGGPPRNF
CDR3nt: TGTGCCAGCAGCCAGCCCTACGGAGGACCACCTAGGAATTTT

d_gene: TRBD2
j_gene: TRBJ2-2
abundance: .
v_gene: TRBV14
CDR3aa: CASSHGLPSGSSGELFF
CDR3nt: TGTGCCAGCAGCCACGGGTTGCCCAGCGGGAGCTCCGGGGAGCTGTTTTTT

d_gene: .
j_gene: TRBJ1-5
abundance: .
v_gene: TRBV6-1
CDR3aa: CASSDSGGGQPQHF
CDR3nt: TGTGCCAGCAGTGACTCGGGGGGCGGTCAGCCCCAGCATTTT

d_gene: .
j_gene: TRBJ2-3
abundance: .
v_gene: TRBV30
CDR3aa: CAWSVSGRGRTDTQYF
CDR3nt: TGTGCCTGGAGTGTAAGTGGGCGGGGGCGCACAGATACGCAGTATTTT

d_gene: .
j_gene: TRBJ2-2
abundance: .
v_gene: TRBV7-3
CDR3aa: CASSLTGGFTGELFF
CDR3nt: TGTGCCAGCAGCTTAACAGGCGGTTTCACCGGGGAGCTGTTTTTT

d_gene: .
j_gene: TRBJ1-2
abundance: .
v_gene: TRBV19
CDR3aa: CASSIPGQHGANYGYTF
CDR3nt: TGTGCCAGTAGTATCCCCGGACAGCACGGAGCTAACTATGGCTACACCTTC

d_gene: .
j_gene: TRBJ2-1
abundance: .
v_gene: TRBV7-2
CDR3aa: CASSLVGGEQFF
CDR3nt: TGTGCCAGCAGCTTAGTAGGAGGAGAGCAGTTCTTC

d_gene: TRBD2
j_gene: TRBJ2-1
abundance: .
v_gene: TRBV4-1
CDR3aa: CASSQGERGKYEQFF
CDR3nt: TGCGCCAGCAGCCAAGGAGAGCGGGGTAAATATGAGCAGTTCTTC

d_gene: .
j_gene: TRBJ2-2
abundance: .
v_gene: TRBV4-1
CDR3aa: CASRPVWGLENTGELFF
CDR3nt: TGCGCCAGCCGACCGGTCTGGGGACTTGAGAACACCGGGGAGCTGTTTTTT

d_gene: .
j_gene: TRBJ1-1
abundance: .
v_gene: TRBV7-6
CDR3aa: CASSFMDNLNTEAFF
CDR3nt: TGTGCCAGCAGCTTTATGGACAACTTGAACACTGAAGCTTTCTTT

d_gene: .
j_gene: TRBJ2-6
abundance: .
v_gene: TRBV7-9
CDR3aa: CASSTGFSGANVLTF
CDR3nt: TGTGCCAGCAGCACGGGGTTCTCTGGGGCCAACGTCCTGACTTTC

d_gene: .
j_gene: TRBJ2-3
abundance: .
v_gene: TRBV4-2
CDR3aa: CASSQDKKESFTDTQYF
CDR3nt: TGTGCCAGCAGCCAAGATAAGAAGGAGTCCTTCACAGATACGCAGTATTTT

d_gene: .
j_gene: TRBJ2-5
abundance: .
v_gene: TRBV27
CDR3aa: CASSSRAGSIETQYF
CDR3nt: TGTGCCAGCAGTTCCAGGGCTGGATCGATTGAGACCCAGTACTTC

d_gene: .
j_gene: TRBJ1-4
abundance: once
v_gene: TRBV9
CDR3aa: CASSGAGGRGEKLFF
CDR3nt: TGTGCCAGCAGCGGCGCGGGAGGGCGGGGGGAAAAACTGTTTTTT

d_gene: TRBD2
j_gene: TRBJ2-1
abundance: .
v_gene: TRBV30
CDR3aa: CAWSTSGGKNEQFF
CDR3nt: TGTGCCTGGAGTACTAGCGGGGGGAAGAATGAGCAGTTCTTC

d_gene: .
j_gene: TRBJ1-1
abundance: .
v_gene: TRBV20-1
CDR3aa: CSAFRNTEAFF
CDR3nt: TGCAGTGCTTTCCGGAACACTGAAGCTTTCTTT

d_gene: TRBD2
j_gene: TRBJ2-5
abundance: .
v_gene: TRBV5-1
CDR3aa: CASSSPTSGRAWETQYF
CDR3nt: TGCGCCAGCAGCTCGCCGACTAGCGGGAGGGCCTGGGAGACCCAGTACTTC

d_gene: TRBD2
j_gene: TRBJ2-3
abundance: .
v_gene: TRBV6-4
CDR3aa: CASSDGTSDTDTQYF
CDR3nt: TGTGCCAGCAGTGACGGGACTAGCGACACAGATACGCAGTATTTT

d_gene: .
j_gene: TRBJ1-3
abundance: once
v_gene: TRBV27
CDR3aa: CASSSRGHGNTIYF
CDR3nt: TGTGCCAGCAGTTCAAGGGGTCATGGAAACACCATATATTTT

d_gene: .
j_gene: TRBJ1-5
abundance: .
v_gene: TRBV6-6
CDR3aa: CATSTGNQPQHF
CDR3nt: TGTGCCACCTCGACAGGCAATCAGCCCCAGCATTTT

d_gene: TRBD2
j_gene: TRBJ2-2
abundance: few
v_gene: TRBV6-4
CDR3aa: CASSLSGSGELFF
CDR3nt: TGTGCCAGCAGCTTGAGCGGGAGCGGGGAGCTGTTTTTT

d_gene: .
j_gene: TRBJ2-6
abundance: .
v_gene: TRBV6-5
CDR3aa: CASSGSLGANVLTF
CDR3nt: TGTGCCAGCAGTGGCTCCCTTGGGGCCAACGTCCTGACTTTC

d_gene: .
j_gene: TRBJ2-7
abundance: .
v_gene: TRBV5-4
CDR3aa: CASSFNRAYEQYF
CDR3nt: TGTGCCAGCAGCTTCAACAGGGCGTACGAGCAGTACTTC

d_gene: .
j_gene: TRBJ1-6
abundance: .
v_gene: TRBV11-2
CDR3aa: CASSPNRRELGYNSPLHF
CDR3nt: TGTGCCAGCAGCCCAAATCGCAGGGAACTGGGCTATAATTCACCCCTCCACTTT

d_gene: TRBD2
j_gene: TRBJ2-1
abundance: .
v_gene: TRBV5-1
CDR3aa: CASSWTSGGVDNEQFF
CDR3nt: TGCGCCAGCAGCTGGACTAGCGGGGGTGTGGACAATGAGCAGTTCTTC

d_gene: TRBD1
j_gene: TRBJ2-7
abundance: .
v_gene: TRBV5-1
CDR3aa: CASSLSGQGYEQYF
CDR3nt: TGCGCCAGCAGCTTGTCCGGACAGGGGTACGAGCAGTACTTC

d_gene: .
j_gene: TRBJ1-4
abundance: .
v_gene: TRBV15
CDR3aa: CATSYSGEKLFF
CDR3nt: TGTGCCACCAGCTACTCGGGTGAAAAACTGTTTTTT

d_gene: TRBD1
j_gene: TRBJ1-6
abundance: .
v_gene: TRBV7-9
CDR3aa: CASSLPGTGYYNSPLHF
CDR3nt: TGTGCCAGCAGCTTACCCGGGACAGGGTATTATAATTCACCCCTCCACTTT

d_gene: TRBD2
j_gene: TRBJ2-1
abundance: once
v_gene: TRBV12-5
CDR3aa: CASGPGLAERPSSYNEQFF
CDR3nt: TGTGCTAGTGGTCCCGGACTAGCAGAACGCCCGAGCTCCTACAATGAGCAATTCTTC

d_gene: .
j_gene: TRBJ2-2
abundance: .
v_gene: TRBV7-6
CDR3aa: CASSPGAGGELFF
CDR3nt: TGTGCCAGCAGCCCCGGCGCAGGCGGGGAGCTGTTTTTT

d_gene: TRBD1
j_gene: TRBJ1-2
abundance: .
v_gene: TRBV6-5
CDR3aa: CASSRQGARDGYTF
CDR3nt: TGTGCCAGCAGTCGACAGGGGGCTCGAGACGGCTACACCTTC

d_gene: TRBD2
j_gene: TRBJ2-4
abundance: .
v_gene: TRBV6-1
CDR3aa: CASKAGAGNIQYF
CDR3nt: TGTGCCAGCAAGGCGGGAGCGGGGAACATTCAGTACTTC

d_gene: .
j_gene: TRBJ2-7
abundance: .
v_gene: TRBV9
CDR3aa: CASSLHWAGSYEQYF
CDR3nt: TGTGCCAGCAGCCTACATTGGGCGGGGTCCTACGAGCAGTACTTC

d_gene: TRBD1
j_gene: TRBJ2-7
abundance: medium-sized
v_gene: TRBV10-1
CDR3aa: CASKGQGDSYEQYF
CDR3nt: TGCGCCAGCAAGGGACAGGGGGACTCCTACGAGCAGTACTTC

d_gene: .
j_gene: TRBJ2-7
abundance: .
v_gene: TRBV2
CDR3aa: CASRSFQGSEQYF
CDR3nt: TGTGCCAGCAGGTCATTCCAGGGGAGCGAGCAGTACTTC

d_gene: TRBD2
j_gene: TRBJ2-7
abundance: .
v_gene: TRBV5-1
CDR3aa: CASSLGLAGVSAYEQYF
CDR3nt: TGCGCCAGCAGCTTAGGACTAGCGGGGGTGTCCGCCTACGAGCAGTACTTC

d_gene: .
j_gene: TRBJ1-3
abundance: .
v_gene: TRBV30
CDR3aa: CAWSVRGNTIYF
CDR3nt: TGTGCCTGGAGTGTACGGGGAAACACCATATATTTT

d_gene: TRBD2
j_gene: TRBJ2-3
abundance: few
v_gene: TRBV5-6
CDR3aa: CASSQAGGRGDTQYF
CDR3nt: TGTGCCAGCAGCCAAGCGGGAGGGCGGGGAGATACGCAGTATTTT

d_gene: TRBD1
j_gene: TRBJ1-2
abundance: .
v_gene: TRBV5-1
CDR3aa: CASSSRQGAGYGYTF
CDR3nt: TGCGCCAGCAGCTCCCGACAGGGGGCAGGCTATGGCTACACCTTC

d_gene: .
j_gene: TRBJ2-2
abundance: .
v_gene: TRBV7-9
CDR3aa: CASSFKDSNTGELFF
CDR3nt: TGTGCCAGCAGCTTCAAGGACTCAAACACCGGGGAGCTGTTTTTT

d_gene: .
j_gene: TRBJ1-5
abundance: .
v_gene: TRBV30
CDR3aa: CAWSEDNNQPQHF
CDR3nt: TGTGCCTGGAGTGAGGACAACAATCAGCCCCAGCATTTT

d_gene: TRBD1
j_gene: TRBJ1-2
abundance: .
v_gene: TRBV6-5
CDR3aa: CASSYRGQVSGYTF
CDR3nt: TGTGCCAGCAGTTACCGGGGACAGGTTTCTGGCTACACCTTC

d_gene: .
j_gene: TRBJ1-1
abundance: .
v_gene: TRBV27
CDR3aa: CASSKTGGNTEAFF
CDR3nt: TGTGCCAGCAGCAAGACGGGAGGAAATACTGAAGCTTTCTTT

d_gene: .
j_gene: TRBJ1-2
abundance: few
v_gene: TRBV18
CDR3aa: CASSQSRGADGYTF
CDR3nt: TGTGCCAGCTCACAAAGTCGGGGGGCTGATGGCTACACCTTC

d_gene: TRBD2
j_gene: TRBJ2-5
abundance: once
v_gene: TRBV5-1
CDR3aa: CASSWGLAGVETQYF
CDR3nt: TGCGCCAGCAGCTGGGGACTAGCGGGGGTCGAGACCCAGTACTTC

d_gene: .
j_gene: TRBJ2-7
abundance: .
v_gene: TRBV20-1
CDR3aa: CSAKIEYEQYF
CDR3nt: TGCAGTGCTAAGATTGAGTACGAGCAGTACTTC